A selection of T cell receptor beta chains follows, all from one sample in a study of blood T cells in healthy people across ages. TCRdb re-derived calls from the 5' RACE reads in MiXCR, one entry per CDR3 protein. The repertoire holds 1.5 million to 2 million distinct CDR3 sequences, with about 30% as singletons. The sequenced sample was blood. All receptors come from a woman aged 25-40 years in good health. CDR3s include the opening cysteine and the closing phenylalanine or tryptophan. A D gene is named only where the DNA matches it firmly. Expanded clones are given a class, and other clones once, few, many or no size at all.

V gene	clone size	D gene	J gene	CDR3 protein	CDR3 DNA
TRBV4-1	-	-	TRBJ2-3	CASSQGPGPGSNTQYF	TGCGCCAGCAGCCAAGGTCCCGGACCTGGCTCAAATACGCAGTATTTT
TRBV7-2	-	TRBD1	TRBJ1-1	CASSLNKGRGDTEAFF	TGTGCCAGCAGCTTAAATAAGGGCAGGGGGGACACTGAAGCTTTCTTT
TRBV20-1	many	TRBD1	TRBJ2-1	CSASNSGQSAGNEQFF	TGCAGTGCTTCTAACTCGGGACAGTCTGCGGGCAATGAGCAGTTCTTC
TRBV29-1	few	-	TRBJ2-7	CSGMYRDEQYF	TGCAGCGGGATGTACAGGGACGAGCAGTACTTC
TRBV5-6	-	-	TRBJ1-1	CASSPGRGPAWAFF	TGTGCCAGCAGCCCGGGTCGAGGGCCCGCCTGGGCTTTCTTT
TRBV7-8	many	-	TRBJ2-3	CASSWGDTQYF	TGTGCCAGCAGCTGGGGGGATACGCAGTATTTT
TRBV20-1	-	TRBD1	TRBJ2-7	CSARDQGQGGPYEQYF	TGCAGTGCTAGAGATCAGGGACAGGGAGGGCCCTACGAGCAGTACTTC
TRBV7-8	many	-	TRBJ2-7	CASSLMSTDGEQYF	TGTGCCAGCAGCTTAATGTCAACTGACGGGGAGCAGTACTTC
TRBV5-6	-	-	TRBJ1-1	CASTKTGRGLNTEAFF	TGTGCCAGCACCAAGACAGGACGGGGTTTGAACACTGAAGCTTTCTTT
TRBV6-5	-	-	TRBJ2-7	CASHGAFEQYF	TGTGCCAGTCACGGGGCGTTCGAGCAGTACTTC
TRBV7-3	-	TRBD2	TRBJ2-5	CASSLGTSGGAQETQYF	TGTGCCAGCAGCCTTGGGACTAGCGGGGGGGCACAAGAGACCCAGTACTTC
TRBV6-6	few	TRBD1	TRBJ1-5	CASSSEEGAGTQHF	TGTGCCAGCAGTTCAGAGGAGGGGGCCGGAACCCAGCATTTT
TRBV11-1	-	TRBD1	TRBJ2-7	CASSSWTGASREQYF	TGTGCCAGCTCATCCTGGACAGGGGCAAGTCGAGAGCAGTACTTC
TRBV10-3	-	-	TRBJ1-1	CAIKQKPMNTEAFF	TGTGCCATCAAACAGAAACCGATGAACACTGAAGCTTTCTTT
TRBV20-1	few	TRBD2	TRBJ2-5	CSARDGTSGGMGETQYF	TGCAGTGCTAGAGACGGGACTAGCGGAGGGATGGGGGAGACCCAGTACTTC
TRBV5-1	few	-	TRBJ1-5	CAGSLGPSGQPQHF	TGCGCCGGCAGCTTGGGGCCGTCGGGGCAGCCCCAGCATTTT
TRBV7-9	-	-	TRBJ2-1	CASSLGGIGVYNEQFF	TGTGCCAGCAGCTTAGGTGGAATAGGGGTCTACAATGAGCAGTTCTTC
TRBV7-2	many	TRBD2	TRBJ2-1	CASSQIRRGGGYNEQFF	TGTGCCAGCAGCCAGATCAGGCGGGGGGGCGGTTATAATGAGCAGTTCTTC
TRBV9	-	-	TRBJ2-3	CASSGRARWRTDTQYF	TGTGCCAGCAGCGGACGAGCCAGGTGGAGGACAGATACGCAGTATTTT
TRBV7-9	once	-	TRBJ2-3	CASSAPTGLGYF	TGTGCCAGCAGCGCGCCGACAGGCCTGGGGTATTTT
TRBV20-1	many	-	TRBJ2-5	CSVPTAQETQYF	TGCAGTGTTCCGACAGCCCAAGAGACCCAGTACTTC
TRBV7-9	few	-	TRBJ1-2	CASSSSGTGANYGYTF	TGTGCCAGCAGCTCTTCCGGTACTGGAGCTAACTATGGCTACACCTTC
TRBV21-1	-	-	TRBJ2-6	CASSARTGKSSGANVLTF	TGTGCCAGCAGCGCAAGGACAGGCAAAAGCTCTGGGGCCAACGTCCTGACTTTC
TRBV15	many	-	TRBJ2-7	CATSREGGMSSYEQYF	TGTGCCACCAGCAGAGAAGGGGGAATGAGCTCCTACGAGCAGTACTTC
TRBV6-5	many	TRBD1	TRBJ2-5	CASSPRTGMETQYF	TGTGCCAGCAGTCCCCGGACAGGGATGGAGACCCAGTACTTC
TRBV7-8	few	-	TRBJ1-1	CASSSQRMNTEAFF	TGTGCCAGCAGCTCCCAGAGAATGAACACTGAAGCTTTCTTT
TRBV10-3	few	-	TRBJ2-7	CAIREVNEQYF	TGTGCCATCCGAGAGGTCAACGAGCAGTACTTC
TRBV6-5	few	-	TRBJ2-5	CASKAQQGNRGETQYF	TGTGCCAGCAAGGCCCAGCAAGGCAATCGGGGGGAGACCCAGTACTTC
TRBV12-3/TRBV12-4	many	-	TRBJ2-5	CASSLGGVEETQYF	TGTGCCAGCAGTTTAGGGGGAGTAGAAGAGACCCAGTACTTC
TRBV12-3/TRBV12-4	many	-	TRBJ2-7	CASSLGGRGNEQYF	TGTGCCAGCAGTTTAGGGGGCAGGGGCAACGAGCAGTACTTC
TRBV2	few	TRBD2	TRBJ2-5	CASSEIAGGQETQYF	TGTGCCAGCAGTGAAATAGCGGGGGGACAAGAGACCCAGTACTTC
TRBV6-6	-	-	TRBJ2-3	CASSYSLGGTDTQYF	TGTGCCAGCAGTTACTCCTTAGGGGGCACAGATACGCAGTATTTT
TRBV12-3/TRBV12-4	-	-	TRBJ2-7	CTSSSGTNYEQYF	TGTACCAGCAGTTCCGGGACCAACTACGAGCAGTACTTC
TRBV7-9	many	-	TRBJ2-4	CASSYGGAADIQYF	TGTGCCAGCAGCTATGGAGGGGCTGCAGACATTCAGTACTTC
TRBV29-1	-	-	TRBJ2-4	CSAAGKGDWNIQYF	TGCAGCGCTGCCGGAAAAGGGGATTGGAACATTCAGTACTTC
TRBV6-2/TRBV6-3	-	-	TRBJ1-5	CASSYSRYSNQPQHF	TGTGCCAGCAGTTACTCGCGGTATAGCAATCAGCCCCAGCATTTT
TRBV20-1	once	TRBD2	TRBJ2-5	CSAGGGYVKNIPYF	TGCAGTGCTGGGGGAGGGTATGTCAAAAACATTCCGTACTTC
TRBV5-6	few	TRBD2	TRBJ2-1	CASSQVGGVSYNEQFF	TGTGCCAGCAGCCAAGTGGGGGGGGTCTCCTACAATGAGCAGTTCTTC
TRBV7-2	few	TRBD2	TRBJ2-7	CASSSQSGTSASREQYF	TGTGCCAGCAGCTCTCAATCCGGGACTAGCGCTTCTCGCGAGCAGTACTTC
TRBV7-9	few	-	TRBJ1-2	CASSLEVPRYGYTF	TGTGCCAGCAGCTTAGAGGTCCCTCGCTATGGCTACACCTTC